The T cell receptor (beta chain) described here comes from a study of long-term antiretroviral therapy in people with HIV. Findings of the study overall: Repertoires looked antigen-experienced, with only a slight naive shift after ART. All time points showed a repertoire dominated by clones expanded before ART. Transplant-donor-level diversity was not reached after ART, though diversity increased.

Running of the v3.0 immunoSEQ assay took place at survey level. Only in-frame clones appear in the TCRdb table, and some are missing; sequencing was by immunoSEQ multiplex PCR. The sample has around 9,800 clones; about 81% are singletons. With respect to this clone: Its antigen is not identified.

The clonotype originates from a man aged 35 to 55 with HIV. This specimen was unsorted PBMCs, taken 1.8 years after starting antiretroviral therapy.

Here the CDR3 reads CASSLMTPSVNTEAFF. The CDR3 bases are TGCGCCAGCAGCCTTATGACCCCTTCGGTGAACACTGAAGCTTTCTTT. The V and J genes are TRBV5-1 and TRBJ1-1; D gene unclear. The CDR3 contains 16 residues. Trimming removed 4 bases at V and 0 bases at J, with 16 bases between. Germline loops: CDR1 SGHRS, CDR2 YFSETQ.